The source of this TCR beta chain is a study of early T cells in non-severe SARS-CoV-2 infection. At the level of the study: Bulk RNA taken from unsorted whole blood was sequenced, leaving chains unpaired. Findings and limits, study-wide: VDJdb-based annotation leaned toward anti-spike CD8 responses and missed private and CD4 specificities.

Per the germline V gene, CDR1 is MRHNA and CDR2 is SNTAGT. This CDR3 has 16 residues. The V and J ends lost 4 bases and 7 bases, in that order; junction bases with no gene match: 10. Molecules of cDNA were individually given unique molecular identifiers that were attached to them. TCRdb reprocessed the 5' RACE reads with MiXCR, giving one entry per CDR3 protein. The table shows around 99,000 distinct CDR3 sequences, with approximately 16% occurring only once. With regard to this clonotype: Antigen: not known.

This receptor was obtained from an adult who was a healthcare worker with PCR-confirmed SARS-CoV-2 infection or an uninfected control (not recorded which). The chain has TRBV6-4 and TRBJ2-1, with 10 nucleotides matching TRBD2. This sample comprised whole blood, obtained at baseline. The CDR3 DNA reads as TGTGCCAGCAGTGGCACGCCGGGACTAGCGCCTAATGAGCAGTTCTTC. Encoded protein: CASSGTPGLAPNEQFF.